This T cell receptor beta chain originates from a study of molecular identifiers for immune sequencing clone quantification. This clonotype was picked up many times. Generation of bulk TCR libraries relied on previously described methods and listed TCR primers. TCRdb reprocessed the PCR reads with MiXCR, giving one entry per CDR3 protein. Of about 35,000 distinct CDR3 sequences in the sample, over 15% were seen once. Germline V gene sequence: CDR1 SGHTA, CDR2 FQGTGA. Unmatched junction bases numbered 17, after V lost 4 bases and J lost 5 bases. There are 18 residues in the CDR3. The TCR comes from a human donor in good health. Some libraries in this study had Jurkat cell RNA spiked in. V is TRBV7-3 and J is TRBJ2-3; 8 bases are shared with TRBD2. Material: naive CD8+ T cells from blood, with Jurkat cell RNA spiked in. Described subset: FACS-sorted CD8+CD4-CCR7+CD45RA+ naive T cells. CDR3 residues: CASSSQPGLANRLDTQYF. The CDR3 DNA follows: TGTGCCAGCAGCTCGCAACCCGGACTAGCAAACCGATTAGATACGCAGTATTTT.